This T cell receptor (beta chain) was identified during a study of CXCR3-negative and CXCR3-positive naive CD8 T cells. About this clonotype: Its cognate antigen is unknown.

TRB cDNA was prepared as libraries by UMI-labeled 5' RACE. TCRdb processed the 5' RACE reads again and assigns one entry to each CDR3 protein, with no DNA. The sample has about 41,000 distinct CDR3 sequences, and its top ten clones hold around 1.9%. Study outcomes and limitations: CXCR3 expression partially decreased after cryopreservation; most assays used fresh PBMCs.

CDR3 length equals 13 residues. Germline CDR1 SEHNR, CDR2 FQNEAQ (reference sequence). The material sequenced was naive CXCR3- CD8+ T cells from blood. Subset given: CD45RO-CCR7+CD27+CD95- naive CD8+ T cells lacking CXCR3 (TNR3-). This clonotype was obtained from a human donor in good health. Some clones in this sample may be carry-over from other donors' samples. This sequence joins TRBV7-9 and TRBJ1-5; as DNA is missing, the TRBD1 call by TCRdb cannot be tested. The CDR3 loop is CASSWDVEQPQHF.